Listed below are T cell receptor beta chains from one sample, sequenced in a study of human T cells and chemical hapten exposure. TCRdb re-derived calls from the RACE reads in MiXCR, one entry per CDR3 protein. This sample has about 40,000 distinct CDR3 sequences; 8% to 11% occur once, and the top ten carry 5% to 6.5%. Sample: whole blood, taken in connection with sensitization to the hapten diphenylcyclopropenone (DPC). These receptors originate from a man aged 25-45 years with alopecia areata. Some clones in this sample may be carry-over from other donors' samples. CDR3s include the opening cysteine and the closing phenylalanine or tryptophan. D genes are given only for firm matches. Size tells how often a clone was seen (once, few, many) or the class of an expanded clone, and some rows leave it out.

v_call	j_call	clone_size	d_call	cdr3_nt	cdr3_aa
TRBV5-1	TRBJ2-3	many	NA	TGCGCCAGCAGCTTGGACCCGGGACGGAGGCTAGCCTATACGCAGTATTTT	CASSLDPGRRLAYTQYF
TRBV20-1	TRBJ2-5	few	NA	TGCAGTGCTAGAGATCTCTTCGGCGGGACACAAGAGACCCAGTACTTC	CSARDLFGGTQETQYF
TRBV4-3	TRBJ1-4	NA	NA	TGCGCCAGCAGCCAAGATGGGCTAACTAATGAAAAACTGTTTTTT	CASSQDGLTNEKLFF
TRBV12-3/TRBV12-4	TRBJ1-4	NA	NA	TGTGCCAGCAGTTTACAAATCAACAGAAATCTAAATGAAAAACTGTTTTTT	CASSLQINRNLNEKLFF
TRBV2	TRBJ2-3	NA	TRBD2	TGTGCCAGCAGCCCAGAAACTAGCGGGGGGCCCGATACGCAGTATTTT	CASSPETSGGPDTQYF
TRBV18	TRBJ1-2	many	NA	TGTGCCAGCTCGACAGATCAGGCCTATGGCTACACCTTC	CASSTDQAYGYTF
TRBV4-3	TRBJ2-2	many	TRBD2	TGCGCCAGCAGCCACCCAACCGAGGGACTAGCGGGAGTTGTAGACACCGGGGAGCTGTTTTTT	CASSHPTEGLAGVVDTGELFF
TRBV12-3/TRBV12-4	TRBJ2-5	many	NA	TGTGCCAGCAGCCAATTCGAGACCCAGTACTTC	CASSQFETQYF
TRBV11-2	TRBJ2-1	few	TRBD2	TGTGCCAGCAGCCGTACTCGCGGGGGGCGCAATGAGCAGTTCTTC	CASSRTRGGRNEQFF
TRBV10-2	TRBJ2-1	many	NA	TGCGCCAGCAGGGTAGGGGACGTGGGCAATGAGCAGTTCTTC	CASRVGDVGNEQFF
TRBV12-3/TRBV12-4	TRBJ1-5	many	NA	TGTGCCAGCAAAAATCTTGGGAATCAGCCCCAGCATTTT	CASKNLGNQPQHF
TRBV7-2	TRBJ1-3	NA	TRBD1	TGTGCCAGCAGGCTGACAGGGCGAAACACCATATATTTT	CASRLTGRNTIYF
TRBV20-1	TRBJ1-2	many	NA	TGCAGTGCTAGGGAAACAGGGCCTCTACCAAGTGGCTACACCTTC	CSARETGPLPSGYTF
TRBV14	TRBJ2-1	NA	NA	TGTGCCAGCAGCCAAGAAAGCGGACGATACAATGAGCAGTTCTTC	CASSQESGRYNEQFF
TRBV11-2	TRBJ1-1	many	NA	TGTGCCAGCAGCTTGACGGGGTCGAACACTGAAGCTTTCTTT	CASSLTGSNTEAFF
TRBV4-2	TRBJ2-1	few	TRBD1	TGTGCCAGCAGCCAAGCTGGACAGGGCTACAATGAGCAGTTCTTC	CASSQAGQGYNEQFF
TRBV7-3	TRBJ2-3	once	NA	TGTGCCAGCAGCTTATCTACCCGCACAGATACGCAGTATTTT	CASSLSTRTDTQYF
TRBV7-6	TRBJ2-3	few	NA	TGTGCCAGCAGCCCTAAGGAGGGGGGATTCGGAGATACGCAGTATTTT	CASSPKEGGFGDTQYF
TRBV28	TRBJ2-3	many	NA	TGTGCCAGCAGTGGACCGGGTCTATTCAATTTT	CASSGPGLFNF
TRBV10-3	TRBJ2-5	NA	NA	TGTGCCATCAGTGATTTTAGGGGGGCCCAAGAGACCCAGTACTTC	CAISDFRGAQETQYF
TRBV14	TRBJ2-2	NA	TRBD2	TGTGCCAGCAGCCAAAGTCTACTAGCGGCGAACACCGGGGAGCTGTTTTTT	CASSQSLLAANTGELFF
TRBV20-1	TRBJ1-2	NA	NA	TGCAGTGCTAGAAGAGTAGGAGGGGACTATGGCTACACCTTC	CSARRVGGDYGYTF
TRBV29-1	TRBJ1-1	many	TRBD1	TGCAGCGTATGCGACAGGGGCGGCACTGAAGCTTTCTTT	CSVCDRGGTEAFF
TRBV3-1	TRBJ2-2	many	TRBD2	TGTGCCAGCAGCCGGGGACTAGCGGTAGACACCGGGGAGCTGTTTTTT	CASSRGLAVDTGELFF
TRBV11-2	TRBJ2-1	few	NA	TGTGCCAGCAGCCTCCGACTAGTTCGGGATGAGCAGTTCTTC	CASSLRLVRDEQFF
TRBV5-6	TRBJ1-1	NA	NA	TGTGCCAGCAGCTTGGGACGGCACACTGAAGCTTTCTTT	CASSLGRHTEAFF
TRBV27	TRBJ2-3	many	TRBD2	TGTGCCAGCAGTAGTTTTAGGGCGGGAGGGACAGATACGCAGTATTTT	CASSSFRAGGTDTQYF
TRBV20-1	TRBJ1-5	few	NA	TGCAGTGCTAGCGGGGGGGAAGCTCAGCCCCAGCATTTT	CSASGGEAQPQHF
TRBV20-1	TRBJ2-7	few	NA	TGCAGTGCTAGAGATGTTGGGGGGGGCCATCGAGAAGAGCAGTACTTC	CSARDVGGGHREEQYF
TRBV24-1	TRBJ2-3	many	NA	TGTGCCACCAGTAAAGGGCCCACAGATACGCAGTATTTT	CATSKGPTDTQYF
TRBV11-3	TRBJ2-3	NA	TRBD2	TGTGCCAGCAGTCCCACTAGCGGGGGTGATACGCAGTATTTT	CASSPTSGGDTQYF
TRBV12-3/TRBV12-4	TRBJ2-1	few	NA	TGTGCCAGCAGTTTATTCAGGGGCTCCTACAATGAGCAGTTCTTC	CASSLFRGSYNEQFF
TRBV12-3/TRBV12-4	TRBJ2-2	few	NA	TGTGCCAGCAGTTTAGCGGGAGGAGGCGGGGAGCTGTTTTTT	CASSLAGGGGELFF
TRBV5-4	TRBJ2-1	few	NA	TGTGCCAGCAGCTTAGATATGGCGGGTCTCTACAATGAGCAGTTCTTC	CASSLDMAGLYNEQFF
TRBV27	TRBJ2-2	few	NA	TGTGCCAGCAGTTTTTCTGGACAGAACACCGGGGAGCTGTTTTTT	CASSFSGQNTGELFF
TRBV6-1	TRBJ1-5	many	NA	TGTGCCAGCAGTGAACTTACAAGCAGGGTCGGTCAGCCCCAGCATTTT	CASSELTSRVGQPQHF
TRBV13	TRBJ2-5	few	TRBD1	TGTGCCAGCAGTTTGTGGGACAGCCAAGAGACCCAGTACTTC	CASSLWDSQETQYF
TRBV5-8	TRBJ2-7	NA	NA	TGTGCCAGCAGCTTGGGACACCAGCCCTACGAGCAGTACTTC	CASSLGHQPYEQYF
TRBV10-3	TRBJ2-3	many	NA	TGTGCCATCCGGGGGATATTTCTCACAGATACGCAGTATTTT	CAIRGIFLTDTQYF
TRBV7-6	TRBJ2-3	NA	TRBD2	TGTGCCAGCAGCTTAGCGGTGAGCGGGACGAGCACAGATACGCAGTATTTT	CASSLAVSGTSTDTQYF
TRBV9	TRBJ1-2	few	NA	TGTGCCAGCAGCCCCCTAGCCTTC	CASSPLAF
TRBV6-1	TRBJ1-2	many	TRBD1	TGTGCCAGCAGCCCCCCGGGACAGGGAGTCCCTCTCTATGGCTACACCTTC	CASSPPGQGVPLYGYTF
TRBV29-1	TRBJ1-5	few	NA	TGCAGCGTTGGTGTACAGGATAGCAATCAGCCCCAGCATTTT	CSVGVQDSNQPQHF
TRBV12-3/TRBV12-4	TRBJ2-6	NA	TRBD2	TGTGCCAGCAGTTCGCCCACTAGCGCTGGGGCCAACGTCCTGACTTTC	CASSSPTSAGANVLTF
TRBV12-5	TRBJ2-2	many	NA	TGTGCTAGTTGTTTAGTGAACGCGAACACCGGGGAGCTGTTTTTT	CASCLVNANTGELFF
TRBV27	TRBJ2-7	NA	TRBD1	TGTGCCAGCAGTTTACGGGGACAGGCTTTCGCCGAGCAGTACTTC	CASSLRGQAFAEQYF
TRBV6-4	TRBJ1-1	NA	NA	TGTGCCAGCAGTGTGGACATCGGGGCTGAAGCTTTCTTT	CASSVDIGAEAFF
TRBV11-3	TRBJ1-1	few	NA	TGTGCCAGCAGCTTAGATTCGCTTGAAGCTTTCTTT	CASSLDSLEAFF
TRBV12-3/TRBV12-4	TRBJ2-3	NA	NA	TGTGCCAGCAGTCCCCTTCTAGGGGGGGCCACAGATACGCAGTATTTT	CASSPLLGGATDTQYF
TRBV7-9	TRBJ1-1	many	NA	TGTGCCAGCAGCTTAGCGGGGGGGCGCCGGACTGAAGCTTTCTTT	CASSLAGGRRTEAFF
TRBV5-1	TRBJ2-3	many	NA	TGCGCCAGCAGCTTGAGGGGGGTAGGAACAGATACGCAGTATTTT	CASSLRGVGTDTQYF
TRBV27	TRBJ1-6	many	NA	TGTGCCAGCAGTTTGGTCCCTCTGACAGCATCAGGTTCACCCCTCCACTTT	CASSLVPLTASGSPLHF
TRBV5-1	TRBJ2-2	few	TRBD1	TGCGCCAGCAGCTTACAGGGGGTATTTTCGAACACCGGGGAGCTGTTTTTT	CASSLQGVFSNTGELFF
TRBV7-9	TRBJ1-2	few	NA	TGTGCCAGCAGCTTAGAGGCAGTAAACTATGGCTACACCTTC	CASSLEAVNYGYTF
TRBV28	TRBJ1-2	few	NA	TGTGCCAGCAGTTTATATACCTATGGCTACACCTTC	CASSLYTYGYTF
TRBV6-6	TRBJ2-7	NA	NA	TGTGCCAGCACAATAGGGTGGGTCTGGGAGCAGTACTTC	CASTIGWVWEQYF
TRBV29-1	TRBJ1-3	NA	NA	TGCAGCGTTGTTAGCTCTGGAAACACCATATATTTT	CSVVSSGNTIYF
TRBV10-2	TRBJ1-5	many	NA	TGCGCCAGCAGTGAGTCTGGTAGCAATCAGCCCCAGCATTTT	CASSESGSNQPQHF
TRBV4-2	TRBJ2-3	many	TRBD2	TGTGCCAGCAGCCAAGATCTTCGGTGGCCTAGCGGGGCCCTCGATACGCAGTATTTT	CASSQDLRWPSGALDTQYF